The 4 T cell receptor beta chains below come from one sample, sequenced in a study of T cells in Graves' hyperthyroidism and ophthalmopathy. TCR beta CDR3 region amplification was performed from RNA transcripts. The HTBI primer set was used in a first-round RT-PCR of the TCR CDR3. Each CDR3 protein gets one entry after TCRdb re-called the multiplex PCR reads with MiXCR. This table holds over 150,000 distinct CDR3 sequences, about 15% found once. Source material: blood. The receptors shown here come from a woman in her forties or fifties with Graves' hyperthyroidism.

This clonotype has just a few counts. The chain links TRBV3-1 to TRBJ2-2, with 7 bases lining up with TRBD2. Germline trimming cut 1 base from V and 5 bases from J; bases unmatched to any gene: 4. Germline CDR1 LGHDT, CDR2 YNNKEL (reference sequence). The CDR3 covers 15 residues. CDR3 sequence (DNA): TGTGCCAGCAGCCAAGGGACGGGAGGAACCGGGGAGCTGTTTTTT. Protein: CASSQGTGGTGELFF.

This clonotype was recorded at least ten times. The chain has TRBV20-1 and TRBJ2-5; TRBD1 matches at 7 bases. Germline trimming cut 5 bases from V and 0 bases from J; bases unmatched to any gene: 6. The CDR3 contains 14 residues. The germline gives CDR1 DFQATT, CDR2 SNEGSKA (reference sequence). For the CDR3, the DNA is TGCAGTGCTTCGCCCGGGACAGACCAAGAGACCCAGTACTTC. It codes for CSASPGTDQETQYF.

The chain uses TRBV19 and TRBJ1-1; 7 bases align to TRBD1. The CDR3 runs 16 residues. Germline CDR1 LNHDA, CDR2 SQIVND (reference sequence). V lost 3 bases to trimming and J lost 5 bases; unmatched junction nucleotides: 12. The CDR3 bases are TGTGCCAGTAGTATCCTCGTACGACAGGGAGGGACTGAAGCTTTCTTT. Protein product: CASSILVRQGGTEAFF.

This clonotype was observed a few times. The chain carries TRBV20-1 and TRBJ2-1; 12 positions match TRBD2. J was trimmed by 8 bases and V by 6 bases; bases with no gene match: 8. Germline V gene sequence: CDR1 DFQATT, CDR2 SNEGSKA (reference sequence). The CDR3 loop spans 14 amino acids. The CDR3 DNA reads TGCAGTGCCCGAGGGCTAGCGGGAGGGTATGAGCAGTTCTTC. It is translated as CSARGLAGGYEQFF.